This entry lists 22 T cell receptor beta chains sequenced from one sample in a study of shared clonotypes between healthy human individuals (dated by TCRdb to the early 2020s). Library construction relied on the immunoSEQ multiplex PCR assay. The clones in this table, taken by TCRdb from immuneACCESS, are in-frame only. Not every clone is retained; where verified, under half of the shortfall comes from an unresolved V gene, and the cause of the rest is unknown. This sample comprises approximately 1,000,000 clones, 77% of them detected only once. Together, the top ten hold roughly 0.83% of the sample. The specimen was memory CD4+ T cells from PBMCs. In the paper's terms, the cell subset or site label means: CD45RA-negative fraction. These receptors were taken from a man between 18 and 29 years old in good health. Some clones in this sample may be carry-over from other donors' samples.

This chain links TRBV5-1 with TRBJ2-5, with 9 bases matching TRBD2. V lost 5 bases to trimming and J lost 4 bases; unmatched junction nucleotides: 6. This CDR3 comprises 14 residues. CDR1 and CDR2 from the germline V gene are SGHRS and YFSETQ. CDR3 sequence: CASRVAGVRETQYF. DNA for the CDR3: TGCGCCAGCAGGGTAGCGGGAGTGAGAGAGACCCAGTACTTC.

CDR3: CASSSTPGDGLSGANVLTF. CDR3 sequence (DNA): TGTGCCAGCAGCTCGACACCCGGGGACGGCCTCTCTGGGGCCAACGTCCTGACTTTC. The chain is built from TRBV7-9 and TRBJ2-6; D possibly matches TRBD1 or TRBD2 (5 bases each). The CDR3 runs 19 residues. Germline V gene data show CDR1 as SEHNR and CDR2 as FQNEAQ (reference sequence). Between the trimmed V and J ends, which lost 4 bases and 0 bases, there was a span of 19 bases.

The chain uses TRBV9 and TRBJ2-5; D is perhaps TRBD1 (5 bases). The germline V gene encodes CDR1 SGDLS and CDR2 YYNGEE. V gave up 4 bases and J gave up 2 bases, with 9 bases separating them. The CDR3 is made up of 13 amino acids. CDR3 sequence: CASSLDRQETQYF. CDR3 sequence (DNA): TGTGCCAGCAGCTTAGACAGACAAGAGACCCAGTACTTC.

This sequence joins TRBV7-8 and TRBJ1-2, with 8 bases matching TRBD1. The CDR3 is made up of 14 amino acids. Germline lookup yields CDR1 SGHVS and CDR2 FQNEAQ. The junction had 3 bases not matched to a gene; V was cut back by 0 bases and J by 6 bases. CDR3 in DNA: TGTGCCAGCAGCTTAGCGCACAGGGGGGATGGCTACACCTTC. As protein: CASSLAHRGDGYTF.

This clone was observed at least ten times. The gene calls are TRBV27 and TRBJ1-1, with TRBD1 as a possible D gene (6 bases). The CDR3 extends over 15 amino acids. CDR1 and CDR2 (germline): MNHEY, SMNVEV (reference sequence). Trimming cost V 2 bases and J 3 bases, with 13 bases left between them. Written as DNA, the CDR3 is TGTGCCAGCAGTTTAGCGGGGGGCCGGGACACTGAAGCTTTCTTT. It specifies CASSLAGGRDTEAFF.

Only one count was recorded for this clone. The chain uses TRBV11-1 and TRBJ1-1; a possible D gene is TRBD1 (6 bases). Germline assignment: CDR1 SGHAT and CDR2 FQDESV (reference sequence). V lost 4 bases and J lost 4, with 10 bases in between. The CDR3 is 13 amino acids. The CDR3 spells CASSSDRTTEAFF. CDR3 nucleotides: TGTGCCAGCAGCTCGGACAGAACCACTGAAGCTTTCTTT. Filled out from reference TRBV11-1 and TRBJ1-1, the complete variable domain reads EAEVAQSPRYKITEKSQAVAFWCDPISGHATLYWYRQILGQGPELLVQFQDESVVDDSQLPKDRFSAERLKGVDSTLKIQPAELGDSAMYLCASSSDRTTEAFFGQGTRLTVV.

J is TRBJ1-5 and V is TRBV30; possible D gene TRBD1, 6 bases. Germline lookup yields CDR1 GTSNPN and CDR2 SVGIG (reference sequence). V was cut by 3 bases and J by 7 bases, with 16 bases left in between. CDR3 length: 14 amino acids. CDR3 loop: CAWSPGGAAQPQHF. DNA of the CDR3: TGTGCCTGGAGCCCCGGGGGGGCTGCCCAGCCCCAGCATTTT.

The chain joins TRBV6-1 to TRBJ1-2; D gene ambiguous. Germline CDR1 is MNHNS and CDR2 is SASEGT. V lost 3 bases to trimming and J lost 8 bases, with 13 bases between them. The CDR3 sequence is 13 residues long. CDR3 coding DNA: TGTGCCAGCAGTGAGGGAGCTCTTTGGGGCTACACCTTC. Protein sequence: CASSEGALWGYTF.

About this clone itself: The sample contains more than one DNA sequence encoding this CDR3. The chain carries TRBV6-5 and TRBJ2-7, with 12 nucleotides matching TRBD1. Germline lookup yields CDR1 MNHEY and CDR2 SVGAGI. After removal of 8 bases from V and 4 bases from J, the junction contained 6 bases not matched to a gene. The CDR3 totals 14 residues. The CDR3, as DNA: TGTGCCAGCCGACCGGGACAGGGGGCATACGAGCAGTACTTC. It specifies CASRPGQGAYEQYF.

In this sample, this clone turned up a few times. This chain joins TRBV12-5 and TRBJ1-1, with D uncertain. This CDR3 has 16 amino acids. The V end lost 0 bases, the J end lost 1 base, and 12 bases lay between the germline ends. Germline lookup yields CDR1 LGHNT and CDR2 FRNRAP. CDR3 residues: CASGLVVAPRNTEAFF. CDR3 sequence (DNA): TGTGCTAGTGGTTTGGTCGTAGCCCCAAGGAACACTGAAGCTTTCTTT.

This chain joins TRBV5-6 and TRBJ1-1; TRBD1 agrees at 7 bases. Per the germline V gene, CDR1 is SGHDT and CDR2 is YYEEEE. This CDR3 comprises 15 residues. Trimming removed 4 bases from V and 5 bases from J; junction bases left unmatched: 11. The CDR3 bases are TGTGCCAGCAGCCTCCTAGACAGGGCGAGAACTGAAGCTTTCTTT. Translation gives CASSLLDRARTEAFF. The full variable domain, rest sourced from reference TRBV5-6 and TRBJ1-1, is DAGVTQSPTHLIKTRGQQVTLRCSPKSGHDTVSWYQQALGQGPQFIFQYYEEEERQRGNFPDRFSGHQFPNYSSELNVNALLLGDSALYLCASSLLDRARTEAFFGQGTRLTVV.

This rearrangement joins TRBV2 to TRBJ2-3; D is perhaps TRBD1 or TRBD2 (5 bases each). The CDR3 spans 11 residues. V shed 7 bases and J shed 14 bases, with 16 bases lying between them. The germline V gene has CDR1 SNHLY and CDR2 FYNNEI. CDR3 in DNA: TGTGCCAGCACCGGGACCAGCGAGCGGTATTTT. This codes for CASTGTSERYF.

The rearrangement uses TRBV29-1 and TRBJ2-7; D might be TRBD1 or TRBD2, each matching 5 bases. Germline V CDR1 and CDR2: SQVTM, ANQGSEA. There are 14 residues in the CDR3. V was shortened by 4 bases and J by 3 bases, with 16 bases between the two germline ends. Here the CDR3 reads CSVGESGPRYEQYF. DNA of the CDR3: TGCAGCGTTGGGGAATCGGGACCGCGCTACGAGCAGTACTTC.

The J gene is TRBJ2-2, the V gene TRBV27; 9 bases line up with TRBD1. Trimming cost V 8 bases and J 7 bases; bases outside gene matches: 5. CDR1 and CDR2 (germline): MNHEY, SMNVEV (reference sequence). This CDR3 region has 13 residues. CDR3 protein: CASGNRGLGELFF. The CDR3 nucleotides read TGTGCCAGCGGGAACAGGGGGCTCGGGGAGCTGTTTTTT.

This chain joins TRBV6-6 and TRBJ1-5; D not resolved. Trimming cost V 2 bases and J 5 bases, with 10 bases left between them. The CDR3 length is 14 residues. Germline-derived CDR1 and CDR2 are MNHNY and SVGAGI (reference sequence). The CDR3 bases are TGTGCCAGCAGTTACGGAGGGATCTATCAGCCCCAGCATTTT. The encoded protein is CASSYGGIYQPQHF.

This sequence joins TRBV7-8 and TRBJ1-3, with D hard to call. V lost 3 bases, J lost 6 bases, and 6 bases lay in between. Germline loops: CDR1 SGHVS, CDR2 FQNEAQ. The CDR3 loop spans 12 amino acids. The CDR3 loop reads CASSFMENTIYF. The CDR3 coding sequence is TGTGCCAGCAGCTTCATGGAAAACACCATATATTTT.

The chain recombines TRBV6-5 with TRBJ2-7; D is ambiguous. The CDR3 length is 15 residues. V shed 5 bases and J shed 1 base, with 15 bases lying between them. Germline V gene lookup returns CDR1 MNHEY and CDR2 SVGAGI. The CDR3 DNA reads as TGTGCCAGCAGTAGGGCCGGTAGTGGGTCCTACGAGCAGTACTTC. This gives the protein CASSRAGSGSYEQYF.

As for this clone: This sample includes further DNA sequences coding for the same CDR3. The chain employs TRBV18 and TRBJ2-7; tentatively, D is TRBD2 (5 bases). The CDR3 covers 13 residues. CDR1 and CDR2 (germline): KGHSH, LQKENI. The V end lost 1 base, the J end lost 2 bases, and 6 bases lay between the germline ends. CDR3 nucleotide sequence: TGTGCCAGCTCACCACAGGGAGCCTACGAGCAGTACTTC. This codes for CASSPQGAYEQYF.

Notes on this clone: The junction shows a germline mismatch at one end, possibly a read error. The J gene is TRBJ2-2, the V gene TRBV28; D tentatively reads TRBD1 or TRBD2 (5 bases each). CDR3 length: 13 residues. Looked up from germline, CDR1 is MDHEN and CDR2 is SYDVKM. The CDR3 DNA reads TGTGCCAGCACCAGGGAGAGCACCGGGGACCTGTTTTTT. Protein: CASTRESTGDLFF.

Of note for this clone: An end of the junction does not agree with germline; a read error may underlie this. CDR3 protein: CASSLNTGLAAF. The CDR3 nucleotides read TGTGCCAGCAGCCTGAATACGGGACTAGCGGCTTTC. This chain uses TRBV6-1 with TRBJ2-4; 11 bases map to TRBD2. Germline CDR1 MNHNS, CDR2 SASEGT. The CDR3 is 12 residues long.

About this clone itself: The same CDR3 is also encoded by other DNA sequences in this sample. V usage is TRBV19 and J usage is TRBJ2-7; D may be TRBD1 or TRBD2 (5 bases each). V lost 4 bases and J lost 3, with 7 bases in between. Germline V gene lookup returns CDR1 LNHDA and CDR2 SQIVND (reference sequence). CDR3 length: 12 amino acids. The CDR3 DNA reads TGTGCCAGTAGTAGGGGGAACTACGAGCAGTACTTC. This encodes CASSRGNYEQYF.

This clone was recorded a few times. The DNA for the CDR3 is TGCGCCAGCAGCCACTTAGGGGGAAACCGGGACTACGAGCAGTACTTC. It codes for CASSHLGGNRDYEQYF. J is TRBJ2-7 and V is TRBV4-1, with D tentatively TRBD1 (6 bases). Germline CDR1 is MGHRA and CDR2 is YSYEKL. This CDR3 has 16 residues. The ends were cut back, 3 bases at V and 3 bases at J, with 18 bases in the middle.